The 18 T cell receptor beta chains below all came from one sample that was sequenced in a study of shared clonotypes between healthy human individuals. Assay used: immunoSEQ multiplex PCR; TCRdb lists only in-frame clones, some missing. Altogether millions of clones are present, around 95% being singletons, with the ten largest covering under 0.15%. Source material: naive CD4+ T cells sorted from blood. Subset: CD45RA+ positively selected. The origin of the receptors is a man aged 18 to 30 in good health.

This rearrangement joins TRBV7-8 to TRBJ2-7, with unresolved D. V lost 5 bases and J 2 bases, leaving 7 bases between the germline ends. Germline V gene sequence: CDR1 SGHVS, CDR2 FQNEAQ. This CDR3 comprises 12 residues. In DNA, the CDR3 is TGTGCCAGCAGCCCCCACCCCTACGAGCAGTACTTC. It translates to CASSPHPYEQYF. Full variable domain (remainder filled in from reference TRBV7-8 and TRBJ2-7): GAGVSQSPRYKVAKRGQDVALRCDPISGHVSLFWYQQALGQGPEFLTYFQNEAQLDKSGLPSDRFFAERPEGSVSTLKIQRTQQEDSAVYLCASSPHPYEQYFGPGTRLTVT.

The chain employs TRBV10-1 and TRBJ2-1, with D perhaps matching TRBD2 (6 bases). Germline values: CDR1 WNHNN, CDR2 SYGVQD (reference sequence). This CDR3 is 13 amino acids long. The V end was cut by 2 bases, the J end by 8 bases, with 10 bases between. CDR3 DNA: TGCGCCAGCAGTGAGGGCAGGGAGGATGAGCAGTTCTTC. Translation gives CASSEGREDEQFF.

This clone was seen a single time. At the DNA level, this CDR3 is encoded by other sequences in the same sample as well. As DNA, the CDR3 is TGCAGCGTTGCGGGCACTGAAGCTTTCTTT. It codes for CSVAGTEAFF. This rearrangement joins TRBV29-1 to TRBJ1-1; D is uncertain. The germline V and J ends were trimmed by 4 bases and 4 bases, with 4 bases remaining between them. The CDR3 spans 10 residues. Germline V gene sequence: CDR1 SQVTM, CDR2 ANQGSEA.

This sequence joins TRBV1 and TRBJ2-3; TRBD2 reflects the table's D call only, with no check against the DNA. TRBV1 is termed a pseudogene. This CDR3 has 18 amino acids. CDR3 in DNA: TGCACCAGCAGCCAAGATCGGCTCGGGCTAGCCAGCACAGATACGCAGTATTTT. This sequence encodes CTSSQDRLGLASTDTQYF.

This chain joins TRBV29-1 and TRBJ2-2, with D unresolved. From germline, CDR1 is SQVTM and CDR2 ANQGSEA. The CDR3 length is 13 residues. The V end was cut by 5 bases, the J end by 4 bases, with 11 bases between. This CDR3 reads CSVPGYVTGELFF. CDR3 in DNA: TGCAGCGTTCCCGGGTATGTCACCGGGGAGCTGTTTTTT.

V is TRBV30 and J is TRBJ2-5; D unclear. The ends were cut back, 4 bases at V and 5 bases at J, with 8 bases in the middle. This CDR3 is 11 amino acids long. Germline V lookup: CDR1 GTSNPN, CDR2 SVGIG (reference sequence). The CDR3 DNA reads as TGTGCCTGGATAACATGGGAGACCCAGTACTTC. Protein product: CAWITWETQYF. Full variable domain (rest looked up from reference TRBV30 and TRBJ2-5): SQTIHQWPATLVQPVGSPLSLECTVEGTSNPNLYWYRQAAGRGLQLLFYSVGIGQISSEVPQNLSASRPQDRQFILSSKKLLLSDSGFYLCAWITWETQYFGPGTRLLVL.

The CDR3 DNA sequence: TGCGCCAGCAGCCCTCGGACCACCCCGGAGGCTGAAGCTTTCTTT. It translates to CASSPRTTPEAEAFF. The rearrangement links TRBV5-1 to TRBJ1-1; D not certain. V shed 4 bases and J shed 6 bases, with 19 bases lying between them. Looked up from germline, CDR1 is SGHRS and CDR2 is YFSETQ. The length of the CDR3 is 15 residues.

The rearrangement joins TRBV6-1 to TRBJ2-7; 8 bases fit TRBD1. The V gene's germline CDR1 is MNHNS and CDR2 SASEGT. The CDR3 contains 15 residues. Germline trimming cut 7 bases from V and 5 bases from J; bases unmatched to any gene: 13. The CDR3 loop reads CASKAGQQGGNEQYF. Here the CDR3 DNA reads TGTGCCAGCAAGGCAGGACAACAGGGGGGCAACGAGCAGTACTTC.

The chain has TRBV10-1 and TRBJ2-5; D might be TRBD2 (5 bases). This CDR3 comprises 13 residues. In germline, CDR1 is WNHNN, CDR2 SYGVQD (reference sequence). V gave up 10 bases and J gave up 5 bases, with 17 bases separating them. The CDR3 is CANEVRGWETQYF. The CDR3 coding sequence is TGCGCCAACGAGGTTCGGGGTTGGGAGACCCAGTACTTC.

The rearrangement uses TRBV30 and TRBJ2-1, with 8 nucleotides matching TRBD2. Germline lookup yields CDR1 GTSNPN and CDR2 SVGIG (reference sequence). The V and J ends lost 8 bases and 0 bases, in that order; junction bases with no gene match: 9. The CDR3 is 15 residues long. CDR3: CAHSGTRGSYNEQFF. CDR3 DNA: TGTGCCCATAGCGGGACAAGGGGCTCCTACAATGAGCAGTTCTTC.

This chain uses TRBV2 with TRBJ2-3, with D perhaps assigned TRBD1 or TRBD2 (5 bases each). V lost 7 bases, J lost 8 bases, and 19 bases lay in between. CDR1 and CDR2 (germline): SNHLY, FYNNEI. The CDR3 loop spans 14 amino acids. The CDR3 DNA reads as TGTGCCAGCACTGAGGGGTCGGGGAAGGGTACGCAGTATTTT. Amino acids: CASTEGSGKGTQYF.

DNA of the CDR3: TGTGCCAGCAGTGATTTGCAGGGTGCTGAAGCTTTCTTT. Translation: CASSDLQGAEAFF. The chain has TRBV2 and TRBJ1-1, with a weak D call TRBD1 (5 bases). The ends were cut back, 3 bases at V and 6 bases at J, with 11 bases in the middle. There are 13 residues in the CDR3. CDR1 is SNHLY and CDR2 is FYNNEI in the germline V gene.

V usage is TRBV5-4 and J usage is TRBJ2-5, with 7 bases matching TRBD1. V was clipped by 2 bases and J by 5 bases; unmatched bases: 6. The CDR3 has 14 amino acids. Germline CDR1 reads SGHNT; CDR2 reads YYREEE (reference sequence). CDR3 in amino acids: CASSLTGVSETQYF. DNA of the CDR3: TGTGCCAGCAGCTTAACAGGGGTCTCTGAGACCCAGTACTTC.

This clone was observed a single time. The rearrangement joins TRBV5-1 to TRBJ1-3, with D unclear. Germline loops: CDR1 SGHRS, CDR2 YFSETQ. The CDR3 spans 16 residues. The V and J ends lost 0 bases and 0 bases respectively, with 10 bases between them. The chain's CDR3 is CASSLEGLISGNTIYF. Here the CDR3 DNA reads TGCGCCAGCAGCTTGGAAGGCTTAATCTCTGGAAACACCATATATTTT.

CDR3 coding DNA: TGTGCCAGCAGTTTGGACACTCTCTATAATTCACCCCTCCACTTT. It codes for CASSLDTLYNSPLHF. The rearrangement links TRBV27 to TRBJ1-6; weak D call: TRBD1 (5 bases). The CDR3 totals 15 residues. Trimming shortened V by 3 bases and J by 3 bases, and 9 bases separated the two germline ends. The germline CDR1 and CDR2 sequences are MNHEY and SMNVEV (reference sequence).

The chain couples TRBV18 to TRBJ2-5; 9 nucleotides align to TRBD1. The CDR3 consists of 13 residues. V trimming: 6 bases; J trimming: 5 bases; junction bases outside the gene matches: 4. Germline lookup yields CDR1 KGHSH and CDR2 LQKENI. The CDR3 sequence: CASSLGTGETQYF. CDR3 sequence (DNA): TGTGCCAGCTCCCTTGGGACAGGGGAGACCCAGTACTTC.

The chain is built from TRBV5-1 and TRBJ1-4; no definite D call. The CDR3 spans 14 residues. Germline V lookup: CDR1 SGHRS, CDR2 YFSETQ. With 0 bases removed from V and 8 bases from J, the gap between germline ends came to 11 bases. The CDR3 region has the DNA TGCGCCAGCAGCTTGGACAGTCCTTGGGAAAAACTGTTTTTT. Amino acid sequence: CASSLDSPWEKLFF.

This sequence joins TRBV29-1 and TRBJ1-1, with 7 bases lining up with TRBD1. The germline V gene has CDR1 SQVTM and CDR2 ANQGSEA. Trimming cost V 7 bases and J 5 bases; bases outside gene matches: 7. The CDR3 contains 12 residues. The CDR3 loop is CSADRVGTEAFF. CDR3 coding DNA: TGCAGCGCTGACAGGGTTGGGACTGAAGCTTTCTTT.